The 17 T cell receptor beta chains below come from one sample, sequenced in a study of cytomegalovirus exposure and HLA in healthy donors. Vbeta (60) and Jbeta (13) primers were used in the PCR. Here immunoSEQ multiplex PCR was the method, and the copy in TCRdb shows in-frame clones only, minus some. The table lists about 120,000 clones, 70% of them singletons, with 8% to 9.5% in the top ten. The sequencing input was PBMCs. These receptors were taken from a man aged 25-40 years in good health and CMV-seropositive.

The chain's CDR3 is CASSFASRDYYF. CDR3 nucleotides: TGTGCCAGCAGCTTTGCATCCCGGGACTACTACTTC. The V gene is TRBV5-6, the J gene TRBJ2-7; 7 bases fit TRBD2. V shed 2 bases and J 13 bases; nucleotides not matched to a gene: 9. CDR3 length equals 12 residues. CDR1 and CDR2 from the germline V gene are SGHDT and YYEEEE.

The chain joins TRBV7-8 to TRBJ2-3, with TRBD1 matching over 8 bases. Trimming removed 4 bases from V and 4 bases from J; junction bases left unmatched: 10. Germline V lookup: CDR1 SGHVS, CDR2 FQNEAQ. The CDR3 sequence is 16 residues long. The CDR3 region is CASSSHRGRPSDTQYF. The CDR3 coding sequence is TGTGCCAGCAGCTCCCACAGGGGGAGACCTTCAGATACGCAGTATTTT.

J is TRBJ2-7 and V is TRBV6-4; a weak D match, TRBD2 (7 bases). CDR3 length: 15 amino acids. V was trimmed by 0 bases and J by 2 bases, leaving 11 bases between them. Germline V gene lookup returns CDR1 MRHNA and CDR2 SNTAGT. This chain's CDR3 is CASSDSGGRAYEQYV. Written as DNA, the CDR3 is TGTGCCAGCAGTGACTCAGGGGGGAGGGCCTACGAGCAGTACGTC.

The chain is built from TRBV6-1 and TRBJ2-2, with 7 positions matching TRBD2. Germline V gene lookup returns CDR1 MNHNS and CDR2 SASEGT. J was trimmed by 2 bases and V by 2 bases; bases with no gene match: 8. The length of the CDR3 is 17 residues. The DNA for the CDR3 is TGTGCCAGCAGTGAATATTGGGCTAGCGGTAACACCGGGGAGCTGTTTTTT. Protein: CASSEYWASGNTGELFF.

The rearrangement joins TRBV7-2 to TRBJ2-6, with D possibly matching TRBD1 (6 bases). Trimming stripped 5 bases from V and 0 bases from J, with 17 bases between. The length of the CDR3 is 18 residues. Germline CDR1 is SGHTA and CDR2 is FQGNSA. The CDR3 sequence is CASSSRRQAHSGANVLTF. The CDR3 nucleotides read TGTGCCAGCAGCAGCCGTCGACAGGCCCACTCTGGGGCCAACGTCCTGACTTTC. The full variable domain, in which reference TRBV7-2 and TRBJ2-6 provide the parts outside the CDR3, is GAGVSQSPSNKVTEKGKDVELRCDPISGHTALYWYRQSLGQGLEFLIYFQGNSAPDKSGLPSDRFSAERTGGSVSTLTIQRTQQEDSAVYLCASSSRRQAHSGANVLTFGAGSRLTVL.

The V call is TRBV6-5, the J call TRBJ2-1; 9 nucleotides line up with TRBD2. V gave up 0 bases and J gave up 5 bases; unmatched junction bases: 2. CDR3 size: 15 residues. The germline gives CDR1 MNHEY, CDR2 SVGAGI. CDR3 DNA: TGTGCCAGCAGTTACTCGGCTAGCGGGGACAATGAGCAGTTCTTC. Protein: CASSYSASGDNEQFF.

This clone appeared a few times. The rearrangement links TRBV4-2 to TRBJ2-5, with 7 bases identical to TRBD1. The CDR3 contains 15 residues. Germline V CDR1 and CDR2: LGHNA, YNFKEQ. V shed 1 base and J 4 bases; nucleotides not matched to a gene: 6. The chain's CDR3 is CASSQGDRGLETQYF. Here the CDR3 DNA reads TGTGCCAGCAGCCAAGGGGACAGAGGTCTAGAGACCCAGTACTTC.

The rearrangement joins TRBV2 to TRBJ1-1, with TRBD1 matching over 8 bases. The CDR3 runs to 16 residues. The V segment lost 4 bases and the J segment 4 bases; nucleotides outside the gene matches: 11. The germline V gene encodes CDR1 SNHLY and CDR2 FYNNEI. CDR3 region: CASSVGGQGAGTEAFF. The CDR3 coding sequence is TGTGCCAGCAGTGTTGGGGGGCAGGGGGCTGGCACTGAAGCTTTCTTT.

The V and J genes are TRBV10-3 and TRBJ1-1, with a weak D call TRBD1 (6 bases). Trimming removed 6 bases at V and 1 base at J, with 12 bases between. Germline assignment: CDR1 ENHRY and CDR2 SYGVKD. The length of the CDR3 is 14 residues. CDR3 DNA sequence: TGTGCCATCAGGGCGGACAGTTCGAACACTGAAGCTTTCTTT. Encoded protein: CAIRADSSNTEAFF.

This clone has just one count. The genes are TRBV29-1 and TRBJ1-4; unclear D gene. V gave up 4 bases and J gave up 3 bases, with 9 bases separating them. Germline V gene data show CDR1 as SQVTM and CDR2 as ANQGSEA. This CDR3 comprises 13 residues. Here the CDR3 reads CSVARGANEKLFF. The DNA for the CDR3 is TGCAGCGTTGCCCGGGGTGCTAATGAAAAACTGTTTTTT.

The chain carries TRBV7-2 and TRBJ2-7, with 11 bases matching TRBD2. The germline gives CDR1 SGHTA, CDR2 FQGNSA. V dropped 6 bases and J dropped 0; count of bases not matched to a gene: 4. This CDR3 has 15 amino acids. CDR3 loop: CASSRLAGSSYEQYV. The DNA for the CDR3 is TGTGCCAGCAGTAGACTAGCGGGGAGCTCCTACGAGCAGTACGTC.

The V call is TRBV28, the J call TRBJ1-3; D is unclear. This CDR3 region has 13 residues. Germline CDR1 and CDR2: MDHEN and SYDVKM. With 2 bases removed from V and 5 bases from J, the gap between germline ends came to 7 bases. CDR3 coding DNA: TGTGCCAGCAGTTTAAACGGTAGAAACACCATATATTTT. Protein product: CASSLNGRNTIYF.

This clone was picked up a small number of times. J is TRBJ1-3 and V is TRBV29-1; 7 nucleotides align to TRBD1. Losses at the gene ends were 7 bases for V and 0 bases for J; bases not matched to a gene: 21. The germline gives CDR1 SQVTM, CDR2 ANQGSEA. The CDR3 loop spans 19 amino acids. The CDR3 loop reads CSASGLRGKTGISGNTIYF. Written as DNA, the CDR3 is TGCAGCGCCTCCGGGCTAAGGGGCAAGACAGGGATCTCTGGAAACACCATATATTTT.

The chain links TRBV29-1 to TRBJ2-1; 11 bases are shared with TRBD2. Germline loops: CDR1 SQVTM, CDR2 ANQGSEA. The trim removed 7 bases at V and 8 bases at J, leaving 13 bases unmatched. The CDR3 totals 15 residues. CDR3 coding DNA: TGCAGCGCAAAAAGGGGGACTAGCGGACTCGATGAGCAGTTCTTC. Its translation: CSAKRGTSGLDEQFF.

There are a few counts of this clone. The chain joins TRBV5-6 to TRBJ2-7; 14 nucleotides match TRBD2. With 4 bases clipped from V and 2 bases from J, the junction kept 2 bases outside the gene matches. Germline values: CDR1 SGHDT, CDR2 YYEEEE. CDR3 length: 15 amino acids. CDR3 in amino acids: CASSRTSGGTYEQYF. CDR3 in DNA: TGTGCCAGCAGCCGGACTAGCGGGGGGACCTACGAGCAGTACTTC.

The J gene is TRBJ2-1, the V gene TRBV29-1, with a tentative D call TRBD2 (6 bases). The CDR3 is 15 amino acids. Looked up from germline, CDR1 is SQVTM and CDR2 is ANQGSEA. Trimming took 1 base from V and 2 from J, leaving 12 bases between them. This chain's CDR3 is CSVEGGTATYNEQFF. The CDR3 region has the DNA TGCAGCGTTGAAGGGGGGACTGCGACCTACAATGAGCAGTTCTTC.

This clone was detected only a few times. Other DNA sequences from this sample encode an identical CDR3 as well. The CDR3 nucleotides read TGTGCCAGCAGTTTGACAGGCAATTATGGCTACACCTTC. It is translated as CASSLTGNYGYTF. The J gene is TRBJ1-2, the V gene TRBV28, with D tentatively TRBD1 (6 bases). V was clipped by 3 bases and J by 5 bases, with 10 bases between them. Germline CDR1 MDHEN, CDR2 SYDVKM. There are 13 residues in the CDR3.